Listed below are T cell receptor beta chains from one sample, sequenced in a study of blood T cell repertoires in COVID-19. Clones were read by immunoSEQ multiplex PCR, and TCRdb kept only the in-frame ones, dropping some. The sample lists 200,000 to 250,000 clones, 80% to 85% occurring once. Sequences were obtained from PBMCs or T cells enriched from blood (not recorded which). Source of these receptors: a middle-aged woman who had recovered from COVID-19. Both conserved end residues are part of each CDR3. Each record gives: J gene, D gene, V gene, CDR3 protein. D genes are given only for firm matches.

J gene: TRBJ1-1; D gene: NA; V gene: TRBV3-1/TRBV3-2; CDR3 protein: CASSQIGGTEAFF
J gene: TRBJ2-1; D gene: TRBD2; V gene: TRBV11-2; CDR3 protein: CASSLTVAGEGSFF
J gene: TRBJ2-1; D gene: NA; V gene: TRBV9; CDR3 protein: CASSPSGTTNNEQFF
J gene: TRBJ1-5; D gene: NA; V gene: TRBV4-3; CDR3 protein: CASSTAWVEADQPQHF
J gene: TRBJ1-1; D gene: NA; V gene: TRBV24-1; CDR3 protein: CATSAGSLTEAFF
J gene: TRBJ1-1; D gene: NA; V gene: TRBV9; CDR3 protein: CASSGGLETEAFF
J gene: TRBJ2-3; D gene: TRBD2; V gene: TRBV19; CDR3 protein: CASSNVAGGRGDTQYF
J gene: TRBJ1-1; D gene: NA; V gene: TRBV27; CDR3 protein: CASKPRWPPNTEAFF
J gene: TRBJ2-1; D gene: TRBD2; V gene: TRBV30; CDR3 protein: CARGLAGDNEQFF
J gene: TRBJ2-7; D gene: TRBD1; V gene: TRBV10-1; CDR3 protein: CASSERDRGEQYF
J gene: TRBJ1-5; D gene: TRBD1; V gene: TRBV19; CDR3 protein: CASSLDRVANQPQHF
J gene: TRBJ1-5; D gene: NA; V gene: TRBV15; CDR3 protein: CATSYQVDQPQHF
J gene: TRBJ1-6; D gene: TRBD1; V gene: TRBV2; CDR3 protein: CASTGDRGRDSPLHF
J gene: TRBJ1-1; D gene: NA; V gene: TRBV4-1; CDR3 protein: CASSRYPSTFF
J gene: TRBJ2-1; D gene: TRBD2; V gene: TRBV7-2; CDR3 protein: CASSLVPGTSGNEQFF
J gene: TRBJ1-1; D gene: NA; V gene: TRBV10-3; CDR3 protein: CAISSTGGWEAFF
J gene: TRBJ1-2; D gene: NA; V gene: TRBV25-1; CDR3 protein: CASSEGLASRKSNYGYTF
J gene: TRBJ2-2; D gene: NA; V gene: TRBV9; CDR3 protein: CASSVGLSSVGELFF
J gene: TRBJ1-1; D gene: NA; V gene: TRBV30; CDR3 protein: CAWSAGSVNTEAFF
J gene: TRBJ2-5; D gene: NA; V gene: TRBV2; CDR3 protein: CASRLERGETQYF
J gene: TRBJ1-5; D gene: NA; V gene: TRBV30; CDR3 protein: CAWERPGGNQPQHF
J gene: TRBJ2-1; D gene: TRBD2; V gene: TRBV7-3; CDR3 protein: CASSSQLAGSNYNEQFF
J gene: TRBJ1-2; D gene: TRBD1; V gene: TRBV7-2; CDR3 protein: CASSFRDRDGYTF
J gene: TRBJ2-1; D gene: TRBD2; V gene: TRBV7-8; CDR3 protein: CASSSGLAGRKFF
J gene: TRBJ1-4; D gene: NA; V gene: TRBV5-1; CDR3 protein: CASSDTSTNEKLFF
J gene: TRBJ1-2; D gene: NA; V gene: TRBV28; CDR3 protein: CASSLRQANYGYTF
J gene: TRBJ1-1; D gene: NA; V gene: TRBV7-8; CDR3 protein: CASSPNRDTEAFF
J gene: TRBJ2-3; D gene: NA; V gene: TRBV9; CDR3 protein: CASSTPGGSFDTQYF
J gene: TRBJ1-2; D gene: NA; V gene: TRBV7-8; CDR3 protein: CASSFRGLENYGYTF
J gene: TRBJ1-1; D gene: TRBD1; V gene: TRBV27; CDR3 protein: CASSTRTGSGTEAFF
J gene: TRBJ2-5; D gene: TRBD2; V gene: TRBV2; CDR3 protein: CASSDRTRRETQYF
J gene: TRBJ1-5; D gene: NA; V gene: TRBV3-1/TRBV3-2; CDR3 protein: CASSQDRIQPQHF
J gene: TRBJ2-1; D gene: NA; V gene: TRBV5-1; CDR3 protein: CASSLESGNEQFF
J gene: TRBJ2-3; D gene: NA; V gene: TRBV24-1; CDR3 protein: CATSDNGTPRSTDTQYF
J gene: TRBJ2-2; D gene: TRBD2; V gene: TRBV28; CDR3 protein: CASTLWASGRPASTGELFF
J gene: TRBJ1-2; D gene: NA; V gene: TRBV29-1; CDR3 protein: CSVERQVKGGYTF
J gene: TRBJ1-5; D gene: NA; V gene: TRBV6-5; CDR3 protein: CASSYSGDHSNQPQHF
J gene: TRBJ2-2; D gene: TRBD1; V gene: TRBV11-2; CDR3 protein: CASSLDLKGTGLNTGELFF
J gene: TRBJ1-2; D gene: TRBD1; V gene: TRBV28; CDR3 protein: CASSPVGTAMHPMDTF
J gene: TRBJ2-2; D gene: NA; V gene: TRBV28; CDR3 protein: CASRRTSNTGELFF
J gene: TRBJ2-1; D gene: NA; V gene: TRBV4-2; CDR3 protein: CASSLAVRYNEQFF
J gene: TRBJ2-7; D gene: TRBD1; V gene: TRBV5-1; CDR3 protein: CASSTVDRGGYEQYF
J gene: TRBJ2-3; D gene: NA; V gene: TRBV28; CDR3 protein: CASSSANTDTQYF
J gene: TRBJ2-2; D gene: NA; V gene: TRBV19; CDR3 protein: CASSPMGYQGDTGELFF
J gene: TRBJ2-3; D gene: TRBD2; V gene: TRBV9; CDR3 protein: CASSVLAGDADTQYF
J gene: TRBJ2-5; D gene: TRBD1; V gene: TRBV2; CDR3 protein: CASSRDRGQETQYF
J gene: TRBJ2-3; D gene: NA; V gene: TRBV11-3; CDR3 protein: CASSWPGRSPTDTQYF
J gene: TRBJ1-6; D gene: NA; V gene: TRBV19; CDR3 protein: CASSIVGRDSPLHF
J gene: TRBJ2-2; D gene: TRBD1; V gene: TRBV28; CDR3 protein: CASSGRGPDVFLGELFF
J gene: TRBJ2-7; D gene: TRBD2; V gene: TRBV29-1; CDR3 protein: CSVALQREGPEQYF
J gene: TRBJ1-2; D gene: NA; V gene: TRBV28; CDR3 protein: CASSYYRKPTLYGYTF